One and the same sample provided the 17 T cell receptor beta chains below, sequenced in a study of T cell changes during pregnancy in multiple sclerosis. TCRdb's table, derived via immunoSEQ multiplex PCR, lists solely in-frame clones and lacks some. The sample lists 40,000 to 55,000 clones; approximately 92% were seen once. The sample here was CD4+ T cells from peripheral blood mononuclear cells, taken in the third trimester of pregnancy. The receptors derive from a female donor with multiple sclerosis, enrolled in a pregnancy study.

In DNA form, the CDR3 reads TGCGCCAGCACTAGCGGGGGTCTGGGCAATGAGCAGTTCTTC. Amino acid sequence: CASTSGGLGNEQFF. The chain recombines TRBV5-1 with TRBJ2-1; TRBD2 matches 10 bases. This CDR3 is built from 14 residues. CDR1 is SGHRS, CDR2 YFSETQ, per germline. V trimming: 6 bases; J trimming: 6 bases; junction bases outside the gene matches: 6.

This clone occurred a few times. V gene TRBV6-5 combines with J gene TRBJ1-5; D is perhaps TRBD1 (6 bases). The CDR3 has 13 residues. Trimming took 4 bases from V and 7 from J, leaving 11 bases between them. Germline CDR1 MNHEY, CDR2 SVGAGI. The CDR3 DNA sequence: TGTGCCAGCAGTTTTTCAGGGGTCCAGCCCCAGCATTTT. This translates into CASSFSGVQPQHF.

This chain links TRBV28 with TRBJ1-5, with a tentative D call TRBD1 (6 bases). Germline V gene data show CDR1 as MDHEN and CDR2 as SYDVKM. V lost 7 bases and J lost 9, with 28 bases in between. CDR3 length: 17 amino acids. This CDR3 reads CASTSNRAPGGYLPQHF. CDR3 coding DNA: TGTGCCAGCACCTCCAACAGGGCCCCGGGGGGGTATCTGCCCCAGCATTTT.

DNA of the CDR3: TGCGCCAGCAGCCACTCTCCAGGGGATTCACCCCTCCACTTT. It codes for CASSHSPGDSPLHF. This chain links TRBV4-3 with TRBJ1-6; maybe TRBD1 (6 bases). The germline V and J ends were trimmed by 3 bases and 8 bases, with 11 bases remaining between them. This CDR3 spans 14 amino acids. The germline V gene has CDR1 LGHNA and CDR2 YSLEER.

This chain uses TRBV5-6 with TRBJ2-7, with 11 bases identical to TRBD1. Trimming removed 4 bases from V and 7 bases from J; junction bases left unmatched: 10. Germline V gene lookup returns CDR1 SGHDT and CDR2 YYEEEE. The CDR3 totals 15 residues. The CDR3 reads CASSPTGQGAREQYF. DNA of the CDR3: TGTGCCAGCAGCCCTACTGGACAGGGGGCGAGGGAGCAGTACTTC.

This chain uses TRBV7-9 with TRBJ1-2, with TRBD1 identical over 7 bases. Trimming cost V 1 base and J 4 bases; bases outside gene matches: 0. CDR3 length: 13 residues. Germline V gene sequence: CDR1 SEHNR, CDR2 FQNEAQ (reference sequence). The DNA for the CDR3 is TGTGCCAGCAGCTTAGGGACAGGCTATGGCTACACCTTC. As protein: CASSLGTGYGYTF.

The rearrangement links TRBV2 to TRBJ1-5; 7 bases align to TRBD1. Germline V gene sequence: CDR1 SNHLY, CDR2 FYNNEI. Unmatched junction bases numbered 4, after V lost 7 bases and J lost 1 base. The CDR3 sequence is 14 residues long. The CDR3 protein is CASTIQGSNQPQHF. The CDR3 DNA sequence: TGTGCCAGCACCATACAGGGGAGCAATCAGCCCCAGCATTTT.

The V gene is TRBV7-2, the J gene TRBJ2-3, with TRBD2 matching 9 bases. Trimming cost V 1 base and J 6 bases; bases outside gene matches: 14. The CDR3 covers 18 residues. From germline, CDR1 is SGHTA and CDR2 FQGNSA. CDR3 sequence: CASSLEAGAGGILDTQYF. CDR3 nucleotide sequence: TGTGCCAGCAGCTTAGAGGCTGGAGCGGGGGGTATTTTGGATACGCAGTATTTT.

This clone has a single count. V gene TRBV6-4 combines with J gene TRBJ2-6; D call uncertain. This CDR3 contains 14 residues. The germline V gene has CDR1 MRHNA and CDR2 SNTAGT. V shed 2 bases and J shed 2 bases, with 4 bases lying between them. CDR3 region: CASSDSTGANVLTF. The CDR3 DNA reads TGTGCCAGCAGTGACAGCACTGGGGCCAACGTCCTGACTTTC.

Of note for this clone: The junction departs from the called germline gene at one end, perhaps through a read error. The V gene is TRBV7-7, the J gene TRBJ2-7; TRBD1 is a possible D gene (5 bases). The CDR3 is 14 amino acids. CDR1 SSHAT and CDR2 FNYEAQ come from the germline V gene (reference sequence). CDR3 DNA sequence: TGTGCTAGCAGTCTAACCGACAGTTCCTACGAGCAGTACTTC. Amino acid sequence: CASSLTDSSYEQYF.

The genes are TRBV5-6 and TRBJ1-1, with D perhaps matching TRBD1 (6 bases). Trimming took off 4 bases at V and 8 bases at J, with 18 bases between the two ends. This CDR3 region has 14 residues. CDR1 is SGHDT and CDR2 is YYEEEE in the germline V gene. CDR3 region: CASSAPGQRFEAFF. The CDR3, as DNA: TGTGCCAGCAGCGCCCCAGGACAGAGGTTCGAAGCTTTCTTT. The entire variable domain, with the rest obtained from reference TRBV5-6 and TRBJ1-1, is as follows: DAGVTQSPTHLIKTRGQQVTLRCSPKSGHDTVSWYQQALGQGPQFIFQYYEEEERQRGNFPDRFSGHQFPNYSSELNVNALLLGDSALYLCASSAPGQRFEAFFGQGTRLTVV.

A single count supports this clone. This rearrangement joins TRBV18 to TRBJ1-1, with 10 bases lining up with TRBD1. J was trimmed by 4 bases and V by 2 bases; bases with no gene match: 4. The germline CDR1 and CDR2 sequences are KGHSH and LQKENI. CDR3 size: 15 residues. The CDR3 sequence: CASSPKTGGFTEAFF. CDR3 DNA sequence: TGTGCCAGCTCACCAAAGACAGGGGGCTTCACTGAAGCTTTCTTT.

The J gene is TRBJ2-3, the V gene TRBV6-5, with a tentative D call TRBD2 (5 bases). With 2 bases removed from V and 6 bases from J, the gap between germline ends came to 12 bases. Germline V lookup: CDR1 MNHEY, CDR2 SVGAGI. This CDR3 comprises 14 residues. CDR3 DNA: TGTGCCAGCAGTTACCCCCGACCGGGGGATACGCAGTATTTT. Translated: CASSYPRPGDTQYF.

The CDR3: CATTHMRPSWNTEAFF. The CDR3 region has the DNA TGTGCCACCACGCACATGCGGCCCTCTTGGAACACTGAAGCTTTCTTT. The chain couples TRBV5-4 to TRBJ1-1; the D is unclear. CDR1 and CDR2 (germline): SGHNT, YYREEE (reference sequence). The CDR3 runs 16 residues. The ends were cut back, 9 bases at V and 1 base at J, with 22 bases in the middle. Filled out from reference TRBV5-4 and TRBJ1-1, the complete variable domain reads ETGVTQSPTHLIKTRGQQVTLRCSSQSGHNTVSWYQQALGQGPQFIFQYYREEENGRGNFPPRFSGLQFPNYSSELNVNALELDDSALYLCATTHMRPSWNTEAFFGQGTRLTVV.

In its sample, this clone was seen once. The gene calls are TRBV6-4 and TRBJ1-2, with D possibly being TRBD1 (5 bases). V was shortened by 3 bases and J by 0 bases, with 5 bases between the two germline ends. This CDR3 has 13 residues. Germline loops: CDR1 MRHNA, CDR2 SNTAGT. The CDR3 region has the DNA TGTGCCAGCAGTGAGGACACTAACTATGGCTACACCTTC. The encoded protein is CASSEDTNYGYTF.

The rearrangement uses TRBV6-5 and TRBJ1-6; a weak D match, TRBD1 (6 bases). The CDR3 is made up of 12 amino acids. V shed 7 bases and J shed 13 bases, with 14 bases lying between them. Germline CDR1 and CDR2: MNHEY and SVGAGI. CDR3 sequence: CASTTHREPLHF. The DNA for the CDR3 is TGTGCCAGCACTACTCACAGGGAGCCCCTCCACTTT.

This chain links TRBV6-1 with TRBJ1-5, with D unclear. The CDR3 loop spans 13 amino acids. V dropped 2 bases and J dropped 9 bases, with 11 bases sitting between them. Per the germline V gene, CDR1 is MNHNS and CDR2 is SASEGT. The CDR3 spells CASSESPLRPQHF. CDR3 sequence (DNA): TGTGCCAGCAGTGAATCCCCCCTACGGCCCCAGCATTTT.